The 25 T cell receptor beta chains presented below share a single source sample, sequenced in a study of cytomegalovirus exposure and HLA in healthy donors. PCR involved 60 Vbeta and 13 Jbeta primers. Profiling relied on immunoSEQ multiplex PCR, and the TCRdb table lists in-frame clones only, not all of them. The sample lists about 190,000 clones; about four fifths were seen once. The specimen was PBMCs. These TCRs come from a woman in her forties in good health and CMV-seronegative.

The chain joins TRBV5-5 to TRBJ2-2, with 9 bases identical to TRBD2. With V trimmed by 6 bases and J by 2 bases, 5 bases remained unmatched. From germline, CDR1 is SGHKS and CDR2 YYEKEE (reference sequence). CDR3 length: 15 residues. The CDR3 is CASTQAGGNTGELFF. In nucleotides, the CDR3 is TGTGCCAGCACCCAAGCGGGAGGTAACACCGGGGAGCTGTTTTTT. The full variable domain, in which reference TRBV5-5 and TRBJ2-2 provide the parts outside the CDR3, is DAGVTQSPTHLIKTRGQQVTLRCSPISGHKSVSWYQQVLGQGPQFIFQYYEKEERGRGNFPDRFSARQFPNYSSELNVNALLLGDSALYLCASTQAGGNTGELFFGEGSRLTVL.

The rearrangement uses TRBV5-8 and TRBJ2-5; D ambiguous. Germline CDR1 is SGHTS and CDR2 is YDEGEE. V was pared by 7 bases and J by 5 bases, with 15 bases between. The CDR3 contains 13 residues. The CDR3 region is CASDANSWETQYF. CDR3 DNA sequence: TGTGCCAGCGATGCCAACAGTTGGGAGACCCAGTACTTC.

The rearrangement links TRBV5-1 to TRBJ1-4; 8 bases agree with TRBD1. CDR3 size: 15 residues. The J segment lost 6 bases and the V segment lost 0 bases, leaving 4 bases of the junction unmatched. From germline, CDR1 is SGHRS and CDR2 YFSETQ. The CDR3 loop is CASSLDGGQDEKLFF. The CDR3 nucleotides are TGCGCCAGCAGCTTGGATGGGGGACAGGATGAAAAACTGTTTTTT.

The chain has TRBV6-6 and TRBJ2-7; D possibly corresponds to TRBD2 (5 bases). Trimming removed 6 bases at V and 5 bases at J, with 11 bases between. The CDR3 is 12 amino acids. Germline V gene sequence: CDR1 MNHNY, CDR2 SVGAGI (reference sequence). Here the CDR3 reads CASRDLGNEQYF. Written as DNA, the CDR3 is TGTGCCAGCAGGGACTTAGGTAACGAGCAGTACTTC.

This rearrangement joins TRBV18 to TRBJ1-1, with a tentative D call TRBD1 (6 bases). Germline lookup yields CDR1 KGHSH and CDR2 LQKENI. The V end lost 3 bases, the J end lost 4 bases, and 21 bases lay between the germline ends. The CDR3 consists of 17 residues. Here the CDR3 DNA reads TGTGCCAGCTCACCTACCATACAGGGAATTGGTGGCACTGAAGCTTTCTTT. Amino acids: CASSPTIQGIGGTEAFF.

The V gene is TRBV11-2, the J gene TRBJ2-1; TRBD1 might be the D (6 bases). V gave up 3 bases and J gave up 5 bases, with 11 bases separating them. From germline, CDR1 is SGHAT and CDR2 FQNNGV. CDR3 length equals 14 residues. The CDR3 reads CASSLTGGNNEQFF. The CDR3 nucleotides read TGTGCCAGCAGCTTGACAGGAGGTAACAATGAGCAGTTCTTC.

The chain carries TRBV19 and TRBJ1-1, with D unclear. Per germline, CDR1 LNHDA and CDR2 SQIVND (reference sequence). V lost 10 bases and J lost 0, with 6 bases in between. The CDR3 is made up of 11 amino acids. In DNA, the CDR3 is TGTGCCACAAAAATGAACACTGAAGCTTTCTTT. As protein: CATKMNTEAFF.

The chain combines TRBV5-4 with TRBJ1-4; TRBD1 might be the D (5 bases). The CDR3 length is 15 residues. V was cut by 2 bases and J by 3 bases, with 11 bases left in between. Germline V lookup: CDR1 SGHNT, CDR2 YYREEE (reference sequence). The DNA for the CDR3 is TGTGCCAGCAGCTTTCAGGGAACCTCTAATGAAAAACTGTTTTTT. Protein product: CASSFQGTSNEKLFF.

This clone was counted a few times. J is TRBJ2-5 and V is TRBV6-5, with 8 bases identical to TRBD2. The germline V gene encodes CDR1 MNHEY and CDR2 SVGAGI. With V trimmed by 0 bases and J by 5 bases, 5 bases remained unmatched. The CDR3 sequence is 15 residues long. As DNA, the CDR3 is TGTGCCAGCAGTTACTCAGGCGGGAGGTGGGAGACCCAGTACTTC. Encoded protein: CASSYSGGRWETQYF.

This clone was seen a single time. CDR3 bases: TGTGCCTGGAGTGCCGCCGGGACAGGGAGCTACGAGCAGTACTTC. Translated: CAWSAAGTGSYEQYF. The rearrangement joins TRBV30 to TRBJ2-7; 9 bases are a match to TRBD1. Germline V lookup: CDR1 GTSNPN, CDR2 SVGIG (reference sequence). The V and J ends lost 1 base and 3 bases, in that order; junction bases with no gene match: 7. The CDR3 extends over 15 amino acids.

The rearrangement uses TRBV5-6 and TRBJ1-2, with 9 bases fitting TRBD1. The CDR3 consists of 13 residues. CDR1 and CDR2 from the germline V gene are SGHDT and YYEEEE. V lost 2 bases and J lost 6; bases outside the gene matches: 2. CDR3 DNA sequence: TGTGCCAGCAGCTTACAGGGGGCTCATGGCTACACCTTC. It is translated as CASSLQGAHGYTF.

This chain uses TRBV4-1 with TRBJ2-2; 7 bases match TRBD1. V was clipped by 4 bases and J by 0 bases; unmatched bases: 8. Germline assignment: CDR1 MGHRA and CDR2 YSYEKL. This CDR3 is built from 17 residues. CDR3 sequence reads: CASSLRRQGPNTGELFF. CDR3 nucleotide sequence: TGCGCCAGCAGCCTCAGGAGACAGGGTCCGAACACCGGGGAGCTGTTTTTT.

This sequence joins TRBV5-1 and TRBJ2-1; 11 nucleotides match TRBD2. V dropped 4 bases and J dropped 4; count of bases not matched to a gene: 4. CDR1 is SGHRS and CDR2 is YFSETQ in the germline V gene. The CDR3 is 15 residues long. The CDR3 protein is CASSAGLAVYNEQFF. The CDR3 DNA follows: TGCGCCAGCAGCGCGGGACTAGCGGTTTACAATGAGCAGTTCTTC.

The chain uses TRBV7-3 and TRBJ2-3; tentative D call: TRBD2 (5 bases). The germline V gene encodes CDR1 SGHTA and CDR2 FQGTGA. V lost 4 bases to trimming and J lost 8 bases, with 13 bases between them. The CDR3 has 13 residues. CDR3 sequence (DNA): TGTGCCAGCAGCTCCCCGGGGTCTTTTACGCAGTATTTT. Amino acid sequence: CASSSPGSFTQYF.

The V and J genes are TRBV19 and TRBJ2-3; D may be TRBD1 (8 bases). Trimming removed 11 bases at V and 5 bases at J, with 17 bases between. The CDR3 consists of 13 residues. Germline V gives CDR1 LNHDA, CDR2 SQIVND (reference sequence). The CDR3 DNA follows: TGTGCCGCAGGGGGCACGGGAGGAGATACGCAGTATTTT. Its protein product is CAAGGTGGDTQYF. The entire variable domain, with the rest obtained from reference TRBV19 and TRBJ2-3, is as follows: DGGITQSPKYLFRKEGQNVTLSCEQNLNHDAMYWYRQDPGQGLRLIYYSQIVNDFQKGDIAEGYSVSREKKESFPLTVTSAQKNPTAFYLCAAGGTGGDTQYFGPGTRLTVL.

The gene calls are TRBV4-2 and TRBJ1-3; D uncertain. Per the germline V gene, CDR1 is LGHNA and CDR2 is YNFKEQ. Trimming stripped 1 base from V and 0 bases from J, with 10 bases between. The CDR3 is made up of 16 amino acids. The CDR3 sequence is CASSQARAPSGNTIYF. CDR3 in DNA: TGTGCCAGCAGCCAAGCGCGGGCCCCCTCTGGAAACACCATATATTTT.

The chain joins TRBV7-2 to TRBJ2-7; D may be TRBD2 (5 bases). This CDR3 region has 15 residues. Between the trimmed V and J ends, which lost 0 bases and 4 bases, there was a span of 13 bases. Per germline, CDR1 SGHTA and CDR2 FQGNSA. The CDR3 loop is CASSLAGGYSYEQYF. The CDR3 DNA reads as TGTGCCAGCAGCTTAGCGGGCGGGTATTCATACGAGCAGTACTTC.

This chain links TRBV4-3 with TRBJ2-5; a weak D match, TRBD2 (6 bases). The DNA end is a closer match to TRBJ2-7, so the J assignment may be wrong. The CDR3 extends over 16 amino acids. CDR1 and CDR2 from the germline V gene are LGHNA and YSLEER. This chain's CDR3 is CASSQDVRQGGDEQYF. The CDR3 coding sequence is TGCGCCAGCAGCCAAGATGTACGTCAGGGAGGCGACGAGCAGTACTTC.

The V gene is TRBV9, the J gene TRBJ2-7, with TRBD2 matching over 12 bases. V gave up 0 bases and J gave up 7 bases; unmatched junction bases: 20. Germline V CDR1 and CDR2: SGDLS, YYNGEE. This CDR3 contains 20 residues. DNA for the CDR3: TGTGCCAGCAGCGTAGGAAGGACCAGGGGGCCGTCTAGCGGGAGGGAAGAGCAGTACTTC. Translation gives CASSVGRTRGPSSGREEQYF.

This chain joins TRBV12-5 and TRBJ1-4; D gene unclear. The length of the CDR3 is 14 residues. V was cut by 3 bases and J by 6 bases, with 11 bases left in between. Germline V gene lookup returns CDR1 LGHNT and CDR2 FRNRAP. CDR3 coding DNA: TGTGCTAGTGGTTTCGGGTCAGACCATGAAAAACTGTTTTTT. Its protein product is CASGFGSDHEKLFF.

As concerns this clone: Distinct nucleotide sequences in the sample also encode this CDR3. CDR3 in amino acids: CASSLGRSNTEAFF. In DNA form, the CDR3 reads TGTGCCAGCAGCTTAGGCAGGTCGAACACTGAAGCTTTCTTT. The chain couples TRBV11-3 to TRBJ1-1; D remains ambiguous. Germline lookup yields CDR1 SGHNT and CDR2 YENEEA. The length of the CDR3 is 14 residues. With 1 base removed from V and 1 base from J, the gap between germline ends came to 7 bases.

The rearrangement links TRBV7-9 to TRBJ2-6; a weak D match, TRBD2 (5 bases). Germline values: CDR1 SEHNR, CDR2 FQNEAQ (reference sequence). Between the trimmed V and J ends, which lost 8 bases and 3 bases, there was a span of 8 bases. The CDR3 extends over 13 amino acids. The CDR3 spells CASSRDGANVLTF. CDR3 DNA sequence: TGTGCCAGCTCGAGGGATGGGGCCAACGTCCTGACTTTC.

CDR3 loop: CASSSSTVRQTDTQYF. The CDR3 DNA is TGTGCCAGCAGTAGCTCGACAGTGCGACAGACAGATACGCAGTATTTT. V usage is TRBV27 and J usage is TRBJ2-3, with D possibly matching TRBD1 (5 bases). V lost 5 bases, J lost 3 bases, and 18 bases lay in between. Germline V gives CDR1 MNHEY, CDR2 SMNVEV (reference sequence). The CDR3 is 16 residues long.

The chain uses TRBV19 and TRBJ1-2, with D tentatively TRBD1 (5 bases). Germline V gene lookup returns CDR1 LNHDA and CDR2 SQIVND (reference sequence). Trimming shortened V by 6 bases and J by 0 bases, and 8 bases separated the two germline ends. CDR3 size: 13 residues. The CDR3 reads CASSDSSNYGYTF. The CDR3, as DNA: TGTGCCAGTAGCGACAGTTCTAACTATGGCTACACCTTC.

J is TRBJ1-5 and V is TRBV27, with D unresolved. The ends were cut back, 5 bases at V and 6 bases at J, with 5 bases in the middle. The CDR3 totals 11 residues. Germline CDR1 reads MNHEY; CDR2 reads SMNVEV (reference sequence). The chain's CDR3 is CASSIRQPQHF. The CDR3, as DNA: TGTGCCAGCAGTATCCGTCAGCCCCAGCATTTT.